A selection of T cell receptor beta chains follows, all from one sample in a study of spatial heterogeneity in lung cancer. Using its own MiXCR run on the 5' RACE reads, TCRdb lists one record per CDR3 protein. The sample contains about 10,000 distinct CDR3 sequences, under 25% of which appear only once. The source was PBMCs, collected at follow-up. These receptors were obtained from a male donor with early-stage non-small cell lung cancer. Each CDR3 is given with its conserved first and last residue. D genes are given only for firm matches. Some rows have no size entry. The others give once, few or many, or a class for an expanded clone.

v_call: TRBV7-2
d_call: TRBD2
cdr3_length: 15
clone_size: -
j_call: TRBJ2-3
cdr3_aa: CASSLVAGGPDTQYF
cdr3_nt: TGTGCCAGCAGCCTAGTAGCGGGGGGGCCGGATACGCAGTATTTT

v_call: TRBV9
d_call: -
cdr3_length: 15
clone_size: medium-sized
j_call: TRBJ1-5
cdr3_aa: CASSVDGSPHQPQHF
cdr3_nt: TGTGCCAGCAGCGTAGACGGCAGCCCGCATCAGCCCCAGCATTTT

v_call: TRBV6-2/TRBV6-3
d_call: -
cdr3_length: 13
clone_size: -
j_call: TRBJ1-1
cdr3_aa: CAASADRNTEAFF
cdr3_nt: TGTGCCGCGAGCGCCGACAGGAACACTGAAGCTTTCTTT

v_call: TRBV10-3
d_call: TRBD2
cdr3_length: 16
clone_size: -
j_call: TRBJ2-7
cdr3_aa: CAISPLAGRSSYEQYF
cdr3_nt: TGTGCCATCAGCCCCCTAGCGGGGCGTAGCTCCTACGAGCAGTACTTC

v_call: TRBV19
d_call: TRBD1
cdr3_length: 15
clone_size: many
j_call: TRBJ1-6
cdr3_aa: CASRMTGQPNSPLHF
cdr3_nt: TGTGCCAGTCGAATGACGGGACAGCCAAATTCACCCCTCCACTTT

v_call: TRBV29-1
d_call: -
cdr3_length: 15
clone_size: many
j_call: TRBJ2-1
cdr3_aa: CSVFGAGLPENEQFF
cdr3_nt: TGCAGCGTTTTTGGGGCCGGGCTTCCGGAGAATGAGCAGTTCTTC

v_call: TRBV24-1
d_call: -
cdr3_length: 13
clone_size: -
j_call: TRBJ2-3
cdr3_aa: CATSLSTPDTQYF
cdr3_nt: TGTGCCACCAGTCTGTCGACCCCGGATACGCAGTATTTT

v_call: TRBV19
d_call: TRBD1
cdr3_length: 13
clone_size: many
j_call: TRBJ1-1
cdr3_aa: CASIPLTGREAFF
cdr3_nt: TGTGCCAGTATACCCTTGACAGGGCGCGAAGCTTTCTTT

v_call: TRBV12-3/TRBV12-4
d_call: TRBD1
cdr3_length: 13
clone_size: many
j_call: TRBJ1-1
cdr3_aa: CASSLRTGGAAFF
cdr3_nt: TGTGCCAGCAGTTTACGGACAGGGGGCGCGGCTTTCTTT

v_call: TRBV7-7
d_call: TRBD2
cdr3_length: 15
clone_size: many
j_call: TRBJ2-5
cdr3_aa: CASSPTPGGPGTQYF
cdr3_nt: TGTGCCAGCAGCCCCACCCCGGGGGGGCCGGGGACCCAGTACTTC

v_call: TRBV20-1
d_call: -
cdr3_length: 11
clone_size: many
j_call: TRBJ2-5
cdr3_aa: CSASLGETQYF
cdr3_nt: TGCAGTGCCAGCTTGGGCGAGACCCAGTACTTC

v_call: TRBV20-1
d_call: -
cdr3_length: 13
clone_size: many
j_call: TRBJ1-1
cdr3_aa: CSVGGLGLTEAFF
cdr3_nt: TGCAGTGTCGGGGGTTTAGGACTCACTGAAGCTTTCTTT

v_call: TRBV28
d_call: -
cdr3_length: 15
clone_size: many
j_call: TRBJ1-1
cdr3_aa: CASSFAGAGTPEAFF
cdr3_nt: TGTGCCAGCAGTTTTGCCGGGGCGGGAACTCCTGAAGCTTTCTTT

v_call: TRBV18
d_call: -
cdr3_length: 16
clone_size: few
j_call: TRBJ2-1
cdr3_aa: CASSPSPASSYNEQFF
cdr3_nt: TGTGCCAGCTCACCTAGCCCGGCCTCCTCCTACAATGAGCAGTTCTTC

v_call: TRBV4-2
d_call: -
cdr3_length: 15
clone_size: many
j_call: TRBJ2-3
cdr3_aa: CASSQDLKSTDTQYF
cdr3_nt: TGTGCCAGCAGCCAAGATCTTAAGTCCACAGATACGCAGTATTTT

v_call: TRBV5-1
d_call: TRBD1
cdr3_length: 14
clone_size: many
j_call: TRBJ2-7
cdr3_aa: CASSLWTGTDEQYF
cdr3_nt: TGCGCCAGCAGCCTTTGGACAGGGACGGACGAGCAGTACTTC

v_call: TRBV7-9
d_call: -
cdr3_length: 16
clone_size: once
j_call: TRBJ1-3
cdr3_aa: CASSSRQEPSGNTIYF
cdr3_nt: TGTGCCAGCAGCTCGAGACAGGAGCCTTCTGGAAACACCATATATTTT

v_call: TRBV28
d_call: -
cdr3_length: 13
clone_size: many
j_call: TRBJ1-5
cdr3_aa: CASSRGYGQPQHF
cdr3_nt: TGTGCCAGCAGTCGGGGGTACGGTCAGCCCCAGCATTTT

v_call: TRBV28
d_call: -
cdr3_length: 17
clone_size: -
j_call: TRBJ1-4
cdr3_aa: CASSIRDGQSTNEKLFF
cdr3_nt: TGTGCCAGCAGTATCCGGGACGGACAGTCAACTAATGAAAAACTGTTTTTT

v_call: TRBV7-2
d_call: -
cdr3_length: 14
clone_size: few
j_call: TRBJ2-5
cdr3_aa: CASSITRVQETQYF
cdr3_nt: TGTGCCAGCAGCATAACCAGAGTCCAAGAGACCCAGTACTTC

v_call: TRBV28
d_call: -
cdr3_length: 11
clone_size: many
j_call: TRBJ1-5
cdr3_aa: CASTSRDLQHF
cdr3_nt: TGTGCCAGCACATCTAGGGACCTCCAGCATTTT

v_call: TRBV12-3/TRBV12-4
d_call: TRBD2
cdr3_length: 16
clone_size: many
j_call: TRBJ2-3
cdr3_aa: CASSGGLAASTDTQYF
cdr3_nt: TGTGCCAGCAGTGGGGGACTAGCGGCGAGCACAGATACGCAGTATTTT

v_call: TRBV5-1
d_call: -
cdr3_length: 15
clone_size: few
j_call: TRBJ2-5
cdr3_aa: CASALLRVSGETQYF
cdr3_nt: TGCGCCAGCGCCCTCCTGCGGGTGTCGGGAGAGACCCAGTACTTC

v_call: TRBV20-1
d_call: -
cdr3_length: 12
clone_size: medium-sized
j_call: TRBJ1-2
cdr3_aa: CSASGLGDGYTF
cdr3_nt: TGCAGTGCTAGTGGCCTGGGGGATGGCTACACCTTC

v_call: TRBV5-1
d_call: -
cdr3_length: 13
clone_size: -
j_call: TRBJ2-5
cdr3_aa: CASSADIQETQYF
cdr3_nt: TGCGCCAGCAGCGCGGACATTCAAGAGACCCAGTACTTC

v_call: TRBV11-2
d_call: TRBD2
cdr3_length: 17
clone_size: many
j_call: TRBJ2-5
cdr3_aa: CASSLSFGGGDQETQYF
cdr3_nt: TGTGCCAGCAGCTTAAGTTTCGGCGGGGGGGACCAAGAGACCCAGTACTTC

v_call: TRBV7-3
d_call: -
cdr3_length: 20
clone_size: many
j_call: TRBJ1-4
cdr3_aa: CASSSNIRGQFSSTNEKLFF
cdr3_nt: TGTGCCAGCAGCTCCAATATCCGGGGGCAATTCTCCTCAACTAATGAAAAACTGTTTTTT

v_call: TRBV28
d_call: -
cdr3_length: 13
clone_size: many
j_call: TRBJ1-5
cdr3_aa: CASSPTVNQPQHF
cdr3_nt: TGTGCCAGCAGTCCGACAGTAAATCAGCCCCAGCATTTT

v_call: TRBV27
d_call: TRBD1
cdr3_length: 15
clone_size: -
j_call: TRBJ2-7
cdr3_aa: CASSLMGDRGSEQYF
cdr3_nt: TGTGCCAGCAGTTTGATGGGGGACAGGGGCTCCGAGCAGTACTTC

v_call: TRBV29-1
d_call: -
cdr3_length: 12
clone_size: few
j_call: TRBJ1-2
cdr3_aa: CSVGGQGYGYTF
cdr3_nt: TGCAGCGTTGGTGGCCAGGGCTATGGCTACACCTTC

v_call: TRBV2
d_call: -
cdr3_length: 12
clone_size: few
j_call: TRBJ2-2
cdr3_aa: CASSAGSGELFF
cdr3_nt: TGTGCCAGCAGTGCTGGGTCCGGGGAGCTGTTTTTT

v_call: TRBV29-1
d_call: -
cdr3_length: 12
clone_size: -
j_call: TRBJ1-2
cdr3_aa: CSVATSTRGYTF
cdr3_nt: TGCAGCGTTGCTACAAGCACGAGAGGCTACACCTTC